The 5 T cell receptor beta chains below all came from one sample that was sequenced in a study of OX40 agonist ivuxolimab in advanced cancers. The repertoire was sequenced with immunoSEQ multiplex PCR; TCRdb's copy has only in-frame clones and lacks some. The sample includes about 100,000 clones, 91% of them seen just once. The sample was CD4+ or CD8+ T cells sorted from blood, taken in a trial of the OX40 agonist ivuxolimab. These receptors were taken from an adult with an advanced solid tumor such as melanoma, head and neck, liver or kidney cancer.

The CDR3 region is CASFPSGANVLTF. The CDR3, as DNA: TGTGCCAGCTTCCCATCTGGGGCCAACGTCCTGACTTTC. The rearrangement links TRBV18 to TRBJ2-6, with unresolved D. Germline loops: CDR1 KGHSH, CDR2 LQKENI. The CDR3 spans 13 residues. V was shortened by 7 bases and J by 1 base, with 5 bases between the two germline ends.

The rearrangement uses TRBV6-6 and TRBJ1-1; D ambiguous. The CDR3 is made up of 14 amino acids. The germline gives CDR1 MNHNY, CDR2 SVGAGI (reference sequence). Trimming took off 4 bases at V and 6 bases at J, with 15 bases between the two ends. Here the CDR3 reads CASSSTGVAPEAFF. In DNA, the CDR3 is TGTGCCAGCAGTTCCACGGGAGTGGCCCCTGAAGCTTTCTTT.

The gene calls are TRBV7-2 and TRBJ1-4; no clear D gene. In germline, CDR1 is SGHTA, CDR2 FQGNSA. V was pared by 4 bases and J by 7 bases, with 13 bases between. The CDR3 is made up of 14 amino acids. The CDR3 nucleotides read TGTGCCAGCAGCTCGACAAGCCTTGGTGAAAAACTGTTTTTT. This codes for CASSSTSLGEKLFF.

CDR3 in DNA: TGTGCCAGCAGACGACTAGCGGGAGGGTTGAGAGAGACCCAGTACTTC. It is translated as CASRRLAGGLRETQYF. The gene calls are TRBV7-8 and TRBJ2-5, with 14 nucleotides matching TRBD2. With 6 bases clipped from V and 4 bases from J, the junction kept 7 bases outside the gene matches. Per germline, CDR1 SGHVS and CDR2 FQNEAQ. The CDR3 is 16 residues long.

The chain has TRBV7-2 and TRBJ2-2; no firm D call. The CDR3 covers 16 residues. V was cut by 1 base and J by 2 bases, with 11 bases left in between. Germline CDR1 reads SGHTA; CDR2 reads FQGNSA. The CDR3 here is CASSLVGLENTGELFF. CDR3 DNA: TGTGCCAGCAGCTTAGTAGGGCTAGAAAACACCGGGGAGCTGTTTTTT.